The T cell receptor beta chain described here comes from a study of T cells in Graves' hyperthyroidism and ophthalmopathy. The overall study: The blood sample was taken at first diagnosis, before treatment began.

TCR beta CDR3 regions were amplified from RNA transcripts. Researchers ran a first-round RT-PCR on the TCR CDR3 using the HTBI primer set. TCRdb re-called the multiplex PCR reads with MiXCR, one entry per CDR3 protein. Of about 500,000 distinct CDR3 sequences listed, about an eighth are singletons. This clonotype was counted ten times or more. With 10 bases clipped from V and 3 bases from J, the junction kept 10 bases outside the gene matches. The CDR3 extends over 14 amino acids. The germline gives CDR1 ENHRY, CDR2 SYGVKD. The sequencing input was blood. This chain uses TRBV10-3 with TRBJ2-7, with 9 bases lining up with TRBD1. This receptor was identified in a young woman with Graves' hyperthyroidism. CDR3 sequence: CASNRRTGDYEQYF. Written as DNA, the CDR3 is TGTGCCAGTAATCGGAGGACAGGGGACTACGAGCAGTACTTC.